Following are 21 T cell receptor beta chains from one sample sequenced in a study of blood T cells in healthy people across ages. Primed by a sample-barcoded 5' primer and a J-beta primer mix, a second PCR proceeded for about 7 to 11 cycles. MiXCR, run by TCRdb on the 5' RACE reads, gives a single entry per CDR3 protein. In the table there are approximately 850,000 distinct CDR3 sequences, about 42% of which are singletons. The sequenced material came from blood. These receptors originate from a man in his 60s in good health.

The table lists this clonotype with a few counts. The chain recombines TRBV28 with TRBJ1-1, with D hard to call. Germline-derived CDR1 and CDR2 are MDHEN and SYDVKM. The CDR3 totals 15 residues. V was pared by 3 bases and J by 0 bases, with 11 bases between. CDR3 in DNA: TGTGCCAGCAGTTTTGGGTCAGGCATGAACACTGAAGCTTTCTTT. Its translation: CASSFGSGMNTEAFF.

Notes on this clonotype: One base away lies a much larger clone, so this may be a sequencing read error. V and J are TRBV29-1 and TRBJ2-7, with D unresolved. The ends were cut back, 5 bases at V and 7 bases at J, with 15 bases in the middle. Germline V gives CDR1 SQVTM, CDR2 ANQGSEA. The CDR3 spans 12 residues. CDR3 residues: CSVFGVSREQYF. The CDR3 DNA sequence: TGCAGCGTTTTCGGAGTTAGCCGAGAGCAGTACTTC.

The V and J genes are TRBV2 and TRBJ2-5; D ambiguous. The ends were cut back, 4 bases at V and 2 bases at J, with 5 bases in the middle. Germline CDR1 and CDR2: SNHLY and FYNNEI. The CDR3 totals 12 residues. This CDR3 is CASSVWQETQYF. The CDR3 DNA follows: TGTGCCAGCAGTGTCTGGCAAGAGACCCAGTACTTC.

This clonotype was recorded many times. This chain links TRBV6-5 with TRBJ2-5; TRBD2 aligns across 15 bases. From germline, CDR1 is MNHEY and CDR2 SVGAGI. The length of the CDR3 is 14 residues. J gave up 5 bases and V 6 bases, and 1 base lay outside the gene matches. CDR3 in amino acids: CASSGLAGGETQYF. CDR3 sequence (DNA): TGTGCCAGCAGCGGACTAGCGGGAGGGGAGACCCAGTACTTC.

This clonotype showed up many times. V and J are TRBV4-3 and TRBJ2-1; perhaps TRBD1 as D (5 bases). The germline V gene has CDR1 LGHNA and CDR2 YSLEER. V shed 3 bases and J shed 7 bases, with 10 bases lying between them. This CDR3 contains 13 residues. The CDR3 spells CASSHRGGNEQFF. The CDR3, as DNA: TGCGCCAGCAGCCATAGGGGTGGGAATGAGCAGTTCTTC.

This clonotype was observed a handful of times. The chain employs TRBV7-2 and TRBJ2-2, with a weak D call TRBD1 (6 bases). This CDR3 contains 16 residues. The germline V gene encodes CDR1 SGHTA and CDR2 FQGNSA. The V and J ends lost 5 bases and 4 bases respectively, with 17 bases between them. The DNA for the CDR3 is TGTGCCAGCAGCCGAAGGGGGACGGTCGGCACCGGGGAGCTGTTTTTT. It is translated as CASSRRGTVGTGELFF.

Of note for this clonotype: An end of the junction differs from the germline gene, which may be a read error. The chain is built from TRBV12-3 or TRBV12-4 and TRBJ2-5; TRBD2 agrees at 11 bases. The CDR3 covers 16 residues. CDR3 residues: CASRNLLAGDRETRYF. The CDR3 DNA follows: TGTGCCAGCAGAAACTTACTAGCGGGAGACAGAGAGACCCGGTACTTC.

This clonotype has a single count. This clone may be a read error of a much larger clone one base away. The chain combines TRBV27 with TRBJ2-7; D is unclear. The CDR3 is made up of 13 amino acids. Trimming shortened V by 5 bases and J by 0 bases, and 8 bases separated the two germline ends. Germline V CDR1 and CDR2: MNHEY, SMNVEV (reference sequence). CDR3 sequence reads: CASSVKGSYEQYF. The CDR3 nucleotides are TGTGCCAGCAGTGTGAAAGGCTCCTACGAGCAGTACTTC.

The chain joins TRBV4-3 to TRBJ2-1, with unresolved D. Germline CDR1 LGHNA, CDR2 YSLEER. The CDR3 is 14 amino acids. V lost 3 bases and J 6 bases, leaving 12 bases between the germline ends. The CDR3 nucleotides are TGCGCCAGCAGCCAGTATGCGGCCAGCAATGAGCAGTTCTTC. Translation gives CASSQYAASNEQFF.

The chain joins TRBV6-2 or TRBV6-3 to TRBJ2-7, with 7 bases aligning to TRBD2. This CDR3 has 14 residues. CDR1 and CDR2 from the germline V gene are MNHEY and SVGEGT. With V trimmed by 7 bases and J by 0 bases, 6 bases remained unmatched. The CDR3 sequence is CASNEASGSYEQYF. CDR3 nucleotides: TGTGCCAGCAACGAGGCTAGCGGCTCCTACGAGCAGTACTTC.

Concerning this clonotype: A read error may be the cause here, since a much bigger clone is one base away. V usage is TRBV4-1 and J usage is TRBJ2-1, with D perhaps matching TRBD1 or TRBD2 (7 bases each). In germline, CDR1 is MGHRA, CDR2 YSYEKL. The CDR3 totals 15 residues. The CDR3, as DNA: TGCGCCAGCAGCCGACCTGACAGGGACTACAATGGGCAGTTCTTC. This sequence encodes CASSRPDRDYNGQFF.

This sequence joins TRBV29-1 and TRBJ2-5; TRBD1 matches 10 bases. V lost 3 bases, J lost 9 bases, and 16 bases stayed unmatched. The CDR3 has 16 amino acids. Germline V gene sequence: CDR1 SQVTM, CDR2 ANQGSEA. The CDR3 bases are TGCAGCGTTGATATTTCCCGACAGGGGGCGCTTGGGGCCCAGTACTTC. Translated: CSVDISRQGALGAQYF.

This sequence joins TRBV11-3 and TRBJ2-2, with TRBD2 matching over 7 bases. V shed 5 bases and J 4 bases; nucleotides not matched to a gene: 10. This CDR3 region has 16 residues. CDR1 SGHNT and CDR2 YENEEA come from the germline V gene. CDR3: CASSQRGGGSTGELFF. DNA of the CDR3: TGTGCCAGCAGCCAGCGGGGAGGCGGGTCCACCGGGGAGCTGTTTTTT.

With respect to this clonotype: The junction shows a germline mismatch at one end, possibly a read error. The V gene is TRBV3-1, the J gene TRBJ2-3; perhaps TRBD1 as D (6 bases). CDR3 length: 14 residues. The germline CDR1 and CDR2 sequences are LGHDT and YNNKEL (reference sequence). The CDR3 is CASGQGGRTDTQYF. CDR3 coding DNA: TGTGCCAGCGGCCAAGGGGGACGGACAGATACGCAGTATTTT.

Concerning this clonotype: It may be a read error: a sequence one base away is much more abundant. The rearrangement uses TRBV24-1 and TRBJ2-5; a weak D match, TRBD1 (5 bases). V lost 1 base, J lost 7 bases, and 6 bases lay in between. CDR1 is KGHDR, CDR2 SFDVKD, per germline. The CDR3 is made up of 12 amino acids. Here the CDR3 DNA reads TGTGCCACCAGTGATTTTGGGGCGACCCAGTACTTC. This encodes CATSDFGATQYF.

This clonotype was detected a few times. This chain connects TRBV7-2 to TRBJ2-7, with TRBD1 identical over 7 bases. The CDR3 runs to 15 residues. Germline CDR1 and CDR2: SGHTA and FQGNSA. The J segment lost 1 base and the V segment lost 5 bases, leaving 8 bases of the junction unmatched. The CDR3 DNA is TGTGCCAGCAGCGAAGGGGACAGACGGTCCTACGAGCAGTACTTC. Residues: CASSEGDRRSYEQYF. The full variable domain, rest sourced from reference TRBV7-2 and TRBJ2-7, is GAGVSQSPSNKVTEKGKDVELRCDPISGHTALYWYRQSLGQGLEFLIYFQGNSAPDKSGLPSDRFSAERTGGSVSTLTIQRTQQEDSAVYLCASSEGDRRSYEQYFGPGTRLTVT.

The chain carries TRBV5-6 and TRBJ2-7, with 9 bases that match TRBD1. The CDR3 is 17 residues long. Germline values: CDR1 SGHDT, CDR2 YYEEEE. V was clipped by 2 bases and J by 5 bases; unmatched bases: 14. CDR3 nucleotides: TGTGCCAGCAGCTTACAGGGGGCGCATCTTGGGGGAAACGAGCAGTACTTC. Its protein is CASSLQGAHLGGNEQYF. The full variable domain, its missing parts supplied by reference TRBV5-6 and TRBJ2-7, is DAGVTQSPTHLIKTRGQQVTLRCSPKSGHDTVSWYQQALGQGPQFIFQYYEEEERQRGNFPDRFSGHQFPNYSSELNVNALLLGDSALYLCASSLQGAHLGGNEQYFGPGTRLTVT.

Points on this clonotype: At one end, the junction sequence differs from germline, possibly due to a read error. This chain links TRBV2 with TRBJ1-5; 8 bases match TRBD1. Per germline, CDR1 SNHLY and CDR2 FYNNEI. This CDR3 is built from 15 residues. The CDR3 loop reads CASCDRGGFNQPQHF. In DNA, the CDR3 is TGTGCCAGCTGTGACAGGGGCGGGTTCAATCAGCCCCAGCATTTT.

This clonotype has just a few counts. The V gene is TRBV20-1, the J gene TRBJ2-2; perhaps D is TRBD1 or TRBD2 (6 bases each). CDR1 is DFQATT, CDR2 SNEGSKA, per germline (reference sequence). The CDR3 runs to 15 residues. The V end lost 0 bases, the J end lost 6 bases, and 14 bases lay between the germline ends. This CDR3 reads CSARDLGGTPGELFF. The CDR3 DNA is TGCAGTGCTAGAGATTTGGGGGGCACCCCCGGGGAGCTGTTTTTT.

Turning to this clonotype: One end of the junction varies from germline; a read error may be responsible. The chain carries TRBV2 and TRBJ2-3; D might be TRBD1 (6 bases). The CDR3 loop spans 12 amino acids. Germline V gives CDR1 SNHLY, CDR2 FYNNEI. The CDR3 bases are TGTGCCAGCTCCAGGGGCACAGATATGCAGTATTTT. It encodes CASSRGTDMQYF.

V and J are TRBV20-1 and TRBJ2-3; D is perhaps TRBD2 (6 bases). This CDR3 has 14 amino acids. Trimming cost V 3 bases and J 2 bases, with 12 bases left between them. The germline V gene has CDR1 DFQATT and CDR2 SNEGSKA (reference sequence). CDR3 loop: CSASRDLNTDTQYF. The CDR3, as DNA: TGCAGTGCTAGCCGGGACTTGAACACAGATACGCAGTATTTT.